Listed below are T cell receptor beta chains from one sample, sequenced in a study of blood T cell repertoires in COVID-19. Data came from immunoSEQ multiplex PCR; TCRdb stores just in-frame clones and leaves some out. The table shows roughly 180,000 clones, with 81% occurring only once. The sequenced material came from PBMCs or T cells enriched from blood (not recorded which). The receptors here all came from a woman aged 40 to 49 with acute COVID-19. CDR3s include the opening cysteine and the closing phenylalanine or tryptophan. Fields, in order: CDR3 protein, CDR3 DNA, J gene, clone size, V gene, D gene. D genes are given only for firm matches. Only some rows state a clone size, as once, few, many or a class for expanded clones.

cdr3_aa: CASSTGQGRRYNQPQHF; cdr3_nt: TGTGCCAGTAGTACCGGACAGGGGAGGAGGTACAATCAGCCCCAGCATTTT; j_call: TRBJ1-5; clone_size: few; v_call: TRBV19; d_call: TRBD1
cdr3_aa: CASSLTGVGEQYF; cdr3_nt: TGTGCCAGCAGCTTAACGGGAGTGGGAGAGCAGTACTTC; j_call: TRBJ2-7; clone_size: NA; v_call: TRBV5-5; d_call: NA
cdr3_aa: CASSQDGGTSNEQFF; cdr3_nt: TGTGCCAGCAGCCAAGATGGCGGGACTAGCAATGAGCAGTTCTTC; j_call: TRBJ2-1; clone_size: few; v_call: TRBV4-2; d_call: TRBD2
cdr3_aa: CASSAIAGGREQFF; cdr3_nt: TGCGCCAGCAGCGCGATAGCGGGAGGGCGTGAGCAGTTCTTC; j_call: TRBJ2-1; clone_size: NA; v_call: TRBV5-1; d_call: TRBD2
cdr3_aa: CASSVTAGTEAFF; cdr3_nt: TGTGCCAGCAGCGTCACAGCTGGGACTGAAGCTTTCTTT; j_call: TRBJ1-1; clone_size: once; v_call: TRBV7-9; d_call: NA
cdr3_aa: CASSLAGPGGQPQHF; cdr3_nt: TGTGCCAGCAGCTTAGCAGGGCCAGGAGGACAGCCCCAGCATTTT; j_call: TRBJ1-5; clone_size: NA; v_call: TRBV7-8; d_call: NA
cdr3_aa: CASRLAGASTDTQYF; cdr3_nt: TGTGCCAGCAGACTAGCGGGAGCCAGCACAGATACGCAGTATTTT; j_call: TRBJ2-3; clone_size: NA; v_call: TRBV27; d_call: TRBD2
cdr3_aa: CASSEDGSSYNEQFF; cdr3_nt: TGCGCCAGCAGCGAGGACGGGAGCTCCTACAATGAGCAGTTCTTC; j_call: TRBJ2-1; clone_size: NA; v_call: TRBV5-1; d_call: NA
cdr3_aa: CASSSGTGVGYTF; cdr3_nt: TGTGCCAGCAGTTCCGGGACAGGGGTTGGCTACACCTTC; j_call: TRBJ1-2; clone_size: NA; v_call: TRBV28; d_call: TRBD1
cdr3_aa: CATTSGDYNEQFF; cdr3_nt: TGTGCCACAACTAGCGGGGACTACAATGAGCAGTTCTTC; j_call: TRBJ2-1; clone_size: NA; v_call: TRBV10-3; d_call: TRBD2
cdr3_aa: CASSFRESGSSSGANVLTF; cdr3_nt: TGTGCCAGCAGCTTTAGGGAGAGCGGATCGAGCTCTGGGGCCAACGTCCTGACTTTC; j_call: TRBJ2-6; clone_size: NA; v_call: TRBV5-5; d_call: NA
cdr3_aa: CASSPRRGTEAFF; cdr3_nt: TGTGCCAGCAGTCCCAGGCGGGGGACTGAAGCTTTCTTT; j_call: TRBJ1-1; clone_size: few; v_call: TRBV12-3/TRBV12-4; d_call: NA
cdr3_aa: CASSLLQGAQGYTF; cdr3_nt: TGCGCCAGCAGCCTCCTGCAGGGGGCGCAGGGCTACACCTTC; j_call: TRBJ1-2; clone_size: NA; v_call: TRBV5-1; d_call: TRBD1
cdr3_aa: CASRQNMNTEAFF; cdr3_nt: TGTGCCAGCAGACAGAATATGAACACTGAAGCTTTCTTT; j_call: TRBJ1-1; clone_size: NA; v_call: TRBV14; d_call: NA
cdr3_aa: CASSLTGGQRNSPLHF; cdr3_nt: TGTGCCAGTAGTTTGACCGGGGGACAGAGGAATTCACCCCTCCACTTT; j_call: TRBJ1-6; clone_size: NA; v_call: TRBV19; d_call: TRBD1
cdr3_aa: CSVRGGTEAFF; cdr3_nt: TGCAGCGTCAGGGGAGGGACTGAAGCTTTCTTT; j_call: TRBJ1-1; clone_size: NA; v_call: TRBV29-1; d_call: NA
cdr3_aa: CASSIGGTDTEAFF; cdr3_nt: TGCGCCAGCAGCATAGGCGGGACCGACACTGAAGCTTTCTTT; j_call: TRBJ1-1; clone_size: NA; v_call: TRBV5-1; d_call: NA
cdr3_aa: CARSLRQGAEKLFF; cdr3_nt: TGTGCCAGATCCCTCAGACAGGGGGCTGAAAAACTGTTTTTT; j_call: TRBJ1-4; clone_size: NA; v_call: TRBV5-3; d_call: TRBD1
cdr3_aa: CASSLSPSGEETQYF; cdr3_nt: TGTGCTAGCAGCTTAAGCCCTAGTGGGGAGGAGACCCAGTACTTC; j_call: TRBJ2-5; clone_size: few; v_call: TRBV7-7; d_call: NA
cdr3_aa: CSVLLYSNEKLFF; cdr3_nt: TGCAGCGTGCTCCTATACAGTAATGAAAAACTGTTTTTT; j_call: TRBJ1-4; clone_size: NA; v_call: TRBV29-1; d_call: NA
cdr3_aa: CASSARTGEGTEAFF; cdr3_nt: TGTGCCAGCTCAGCCCGGACAGGGGAGGGGACTGAAGCTTTCTTT; j_call: TRBJ1-1; clone_size: NA; v_call: TRBV18; d_call: TRBD1
cdr3_aa: CASSLASGRGGNEQFF; cdr3_nt: TGCGCCAGCAGCTTGGCTAGCGGGAGAGGAGGCAATGAGCAGTTCTTC; j_call: TRBJ2-1; clone_size: NA; v_call: TRBV5-1; d_call: TRBD2
cdr3_aa: CASSEADGRSSYNSPLHF; cdr3_nt: TGTGCCAGCAGTGAAGCGGATGGGAGAAGCTCCTATAATTCACCCCTCCACTTT; j_call: TRBJ1-6; clone_size: NA; v_call: TRBV2; d_call: NA
cdr3_aa: CASSKHRNTEAFF; cdr3_nt: TGTGCCAGCAGTAAACACCGAAACACTGAAGCTTTCTTT; j_call: TRBJ1-1; clone_size: few; v_call: TRBV12-3/TRBV12-4; d_call: NA
cdr3_aa: CASSFQGGETQYF; cdr3_nt: TGTGCCAGTAGTTTTCAGGGAGGGGAGACCCAGTACTTC; j_call: TRBJ2-5; clone_size: NA; v_call: TRBV19; d_call: TRBD2
cdr3_aa: CASREGRGKLFF; cdr3_nt: TGTGCCAGTAGGGAGGGGAGAGGAAAACTGTTTTTT; j_call: TRBJ1-4; clone_size: NA; v_call: TRBV19; d_call: NA
cdr3_aa: CASSLTPDRTAEQYF; cdr3_nt: TGTGCCAGCAGCTTAACCCCGGACAGAACCGCCGAGCAGTACTTC; j_call: TRBJ2-7; clone_size: NA; v_call: TRBV11-2; d_call: NA
cdr3_aa: CAWSDQGPLGAFF; cdr3_nt: TGTGCCTGGAGTGATCAGGGCCCGTTGGGGGCTTTCTTT; j_call: TRBJ1-1; clone_size: NA; v_call: TRBV30; d_call: NA
cdr3_aa: CASSLVRRGEQYF; cdr3_nt: TGTGCCAGCAGCTTAGTTCGGCGCGGGGAGCAGTACTTC; j_call: TRBJ2-7; clone_size: NA; v_call: TRBV11-2; d_call: NA
cdr3_aa: CASSPGTGGSQPQHF; cdr3_nt: TGTGCCAGTTCCCCTGGGACAGGGGGCTCTCAGCCCCAGCATTTT; j_call: TRBJ1-5; clone_size: NA; v_call: TRBV27; d_call: TRBD1
cdr3_aa: CASGLVGRGPTEAFF; cdr3_nt: TGTGCTAGTGGTTTGGTGGGAAGGGGCCCAACTGAAGCTTTCTTT; j_call: TRBJ1-1; clone_size: few; v_call: TRBV12-5; d_call: NA
cdr3_aa: CASSDIYGYTF; cdr3_nt: TGTGCCAGCAGCGATATATATGGCTACACCTTC; j_call: TRBJ1-2; clone_size: NA; v_call: TRBV9; d_call: NA
cdr3_aa: CASTQAGAGETQYF; cdr3_nt: TGTGCCAGCACTCAGGCGGGAGCAGGAGAGACCCAGTACTTC; j_call: TRBJ2-5; clone_size: NA; v_call: TRBV6-5; d_call: TRBD2
cdr3_aa: CASSDGLAGGTDTQYF; cdr3_nt: TGTGCCAGCAGCGATGGACTAGCGGGGGGCACAGATACGCAGTATTTT; j_call: TRBJ2-3; clone_size: NA; v_call: TRBV11-2; d_call: TRBD2
cdr3_aa: CASSRDGSSGNTIYF; cdr3_nt: TGCGCCAGCAGCAGGGACGGGAGCTCTGGAAACACCATATATTTT; j_call: TRBJ1-3; clone_size: NA; v_call: TRBV5-1; d_call: NA
cdr3_aa: CASSLEGAGELFF; cdr3_nt: TGCGCCAGCAGCTTAGAAGGGGCCGGGGAGCTGTTTTTT; j_call: TRBJ2-2; clone_size: NA; v_call: TRBV5-1; d_call: NA
cdr3_aa: CASSQQDRGIRRYTF; cdr3_nt: TGCGCCAGCAGCCAGCAGGACAGGGGGATTCGGCGCTACACCTTC; j_call: TRBJ1-2; clone_size: once; v_call: TRBV4-1; d_call: TRBD1
cdr3_aa: CASTGEEKLFF; cdr3_nt: TGTGCCAGCACGGGAGAGGAAAAACTGTTTTTT; j_call: TRBJ1-4; clone_size: NA; v_call: TRBV7-9; d_call: NA
cdr3_aa: CASSLGLAGGIDTQYF; cdr3_nt: TGTGCCAGTAGTCTCGGACTAGCGGGAGGGATAGATACGCAGTATTTT; j_call: TRBJ2-3; clone_size: NA; v_call: TRBV19; d_call: TRBD2
cdr3_aa: CASSLAGIDYEQYF; cdr3_nt: TGTGCCAGCAGTTTAGCGGGGATTGACTACGAGCAGTACTTC; j_call: TRBJ2-7; clone_size: NA; v_call: TRBV27; d_call: NA
cdr3_aa: CASSLGPGGEKIF; cdr3_nt: TGCGCCAGCAGCTTGGGTCCAGGGGGCGAAAAAATCTTC; j_call: TRBJ2-1; clone_size: NA; v_call: TRBV5-1; d_call: TRBD1
cdr3_aa: CASKQGLSSDTQYF; cdr3_nt: TGTGCCAGCAAGCAGGGACTGTCCTCAGATACGCAGTATTTT; j_call: TRBJ2-3; clone_size: NA; v_call: TRBV2; d_call: NA
cdr3_aa: CASSSQGAKDTQYF; cdr3_nt: TGTGCCAGCAGTTCTCAGGGGGCAAAAGATACGCAGTATTTT; j_call: TRBJ2-3; clone_size: NA; v_call: TRBV27; d_call: TRBD1
cdr3_aa: CASSFFAALMETGEQFF; cdr3_nt: TGCGCCAGCAGCTTCTTCGCGGCTCTTATGGAAACTGGTGAGCAGTTCTTC; j_call: TRBJ2-1; clone_size: NA; v_call: TRBV5-1; d_call: NA
cdr3_aa: CSVLGQGNYGYTF; cdr3_nt: TGCAGCGTTCTCGGACAGGGCAACTATGGCTACACCTTC; j_call: TRBJ1-2; clone_size: NA; v_call: TRBV29-1; d_call: TRBD1
cdr3_aa: CASSQALAGGYYGYTF; cdr3_nt: TGTGCCAGCAGCCAAGCCCTGGCAGGGGGGTACTATGGCTACACCTTC; j_call: TRBJ1-2; clone_size: few; v_call: TRBV3-1/TRBV3-2; d_call: TRBD1
cdr3_aa: CASSGTGSGNGYTF; cdr3_nt: TGTGCCAGCAGCGGGACAGGATCAGGCAATGGCTACACCTTC; j_call: TRBJ1-2; clone_size: NA; v_call: TRBV9; d_call: TRBD1
cdr3_aa: CASAPSGRVDYGYTF; cdr3_nt: TGTGCCAGCGCCCCCTCCGGCAGGGTGGACTATGGCTACACCTTC; j_call: TRBJ1-2; clone_size: NA; v_call: TRBV11-2; d_call: NA
cdr3_aa: CASSIRGYTEAFF; cdr3_nt: TGTGCCAGTAGTATAAGGGGTTACACTGAAGCTTTCTTT; j_call: TRBJ1-1; clone_size: NA; v_call: TRBV19; d_call: NA
cdr3_aa: CASSRTGGVETQYF; cdr3_nt: TGTGCCAGTAGTAGAACAGGGGGCGTCGAGACCCAGTACTTC; j_call: TRBJ2-5; clone_size: NA; v_call: TRBV19; d_call: TRBD1
cdr3_aa: CASSLRSGGQETQYF; cdr3_nt: TGCGCCAGCAGCCTCCGGAGTGGCGGGCAGGAGACCCAGTACTTC; j_call: TRBJ2-5; clone_size: NA; v_call: TRBV5-1; d_call: NA
cdr3_aa: CAITPPLASNTGELFF; cdr3_nt: TGTGCCATTACCCCCCCCCTAGCGTCGAACACCGGGGAGCTGTTTTTT; j_call: TRBJ2-2; clone_size: NA; v_call: TRBV27; d_call: NA